This is a list of T cell receptor beta chains from one sample in a study of T cells after yellow fever vaccination. TCRdb re-derived calls from the 5' RACE reads in MiXCR, one entry per CDR3 protein. The sample has 100,000 to 150,000 distinct CDR3 sequences; under 8.5% are singletons. This specimen consisted of CD4+ T cells sorted from PBMCs, obtained 10 to 11 days after the first yellow fever vaccination. Receptors were obtained from a man aged 18 to 30 who received the YFV17D yellow fever vaccine. The CDR3 runs from the conserved cysteine through the conserved F or W. D genes are given only for firm matches. Rows may omit the clone size; those that give it use once, few, many or a size class.

v_gene	abundance	j_gene	d_gene	CDR3aa	CDR3nt
TRBV12-3/TRBV12-4	few	TRBJ2-1	TRBD2	CASSLVVTSGGTSSYNEQFF	TGTGCCAGCAGTTTAGTAGTGACTAGCGGGGGGACCAGCTCCTACAATGAGCAGTTCTTC
TRBV20-1	many	TRBJ2-3	TRBD2	CSAIDGLALSDTQYF	TGCAGTGCTATAGATGGACTAGCTCTTTCGGATACGCAGTATTTT
TRBV12-3/TRBV12-4	.	TRBJ2-2	TRBD2	CTFSLALLAGGQLGELFF	TGTACCTTCAGTTTAGCGCTACTAGCGGGGGGTCAACTTGGGGAGCTGTTTTTT
TRBV4-3	many	TRBJ1-2	.	CASSQDAGSRGYTF	TGCGCCAGCAGCCAAGACGCCGGGTCCCGCGGCTACACCTTC
TRBV7-9	many	TRBJ2-1	TRBD2	CASSLVLAGADEQFF	TGTGCCAGCAGCTTAGTACTAGCGGGGGCTGATGAGCAGTTCTTC
TRBV7-6	many	TRBJ2-3	.	CASSLARASTDTQYF	TGTGCCAGCAGCTTAGCGAGGGCTAGCACCGATACGCAGTATTTT
TRBV5-5	.	TRBJ1-3	.	CASSGTRFSGNTIYF	TGTGCCAGCAGCGGAACACGCTTCTCTGGAAACACCATATATTTT
TRBV7-3	many	TRBJ2-5	.	CASSTQDGAQTQYF	TGTGCCAGCAGCACACAGGACGGGGCGCAGACCCAGTACTTC
TRBV11-2	many	TRBJ1-1	.	CASRQARAEAFF	TGTGCCAGCAGGCAAGCCAGGGCAGAAGCTTTCTTT
TRBV7-9	.	TRBJ1-1	.	CASSLSGGVAAFF	TGTGCCAGCAGCCTATCCGGGGGAGTAGCAGCTTTCTTT
TRBV25-1	.	TRBJ2-6	TRBD2	CASSEWGAGTGANVLTF	TGTGCCAGCAGTGAATGGGGAGCGGGGACTGGGGCCAACGTCCTGACTTTC
TRBV6-1	many	TRBJ1-5	TRBD1	CASSSRGSNQPQHF	TGTGCCAGCAGCTCCAGGGGGAGCAATCAGCCCCAGCATTTT
TRBV11-3	many	TRBJ2-5	.	CASSLLPRETQYF	TGTGCCAGCAGCTTACTGCCTAGGGAGACCCAGTACTTC
TRBV7-2	many	TRBJ2-5	TRBD2	CASSLGLAGSQETQYF	TGTGCCAGCAGCCTTGGACTAGCGGGGAGCCAAGAGACCCAGTACTTC
TRBV2	many	TRBJ1-6	.	CASFTGNSPLHF	TGTGCCAGTTTTACGGGGAATTCACCCCTCCACTTT
TRBV10-3	many	TRBJ2-3	TRBD2	CAISSGGSTDTQYF	TGTGCCATCAGTAGCGGGGGCAGCACAGATACGCAGTATTTT
TRBV6-1	many	TRBJ2-7	TRBD1	CASRRDRDDEQYF	TGTGCCAGCAGACGGGACAGGGATGACGAGCAGTACTTC
TRBV7-2	many	TRBJ1-4	.	CASSLAPNHLFF	TGTGCCAGCAGCTTAGCCCCTAACCACCTGTTTTTT
TRBV24-1	.	TRBJ1-5	.	CATSEGHLNQPQHF	TGTGCCACCAGTGAGGGACATTTAAATCAGCCCCAGCATTTT
TRBV7-2	many	TRBJ2-1	.	CASSSWTTRSYNEQFF	TGTGCCAGCAGCTCTTGGACTACTCGGAGCTACAATGAGCAGTTCTTC
TRBV20-1	few	TRBJ2-7	.	CSAPDSGAGEQYF	TGCAGTGCTCCCGACTCAGGGGCGGGAGAGCAGTACTTC
TRBV19	many	TRBJ2-5	TRBD1	CASSGQGETQYF	TGTGCCAGTAGTGGACAGGGAGAGACCCAGTACTTC
TRBV12-3/TRBV12-4	many	TRBJ2-5	TRBD1	CASSQGQGWETQYF	TGTGCCAGCAGTCAGGGACAGGGCTGGGAGACCCAGTACTTC
TRBV29-1	many	TRBJ2-7	TRBD1	CSVRTGGYEQYF	TGCAGCGTTCGGACAGGGGGCTACGAGCAGTACTTC
TRBV12-5	many	TRBJ2-7	.	CASGLVPGTASYEQYF	TGTGCTAGTGGTTTGGTACCGGGGACCGCAAGCTACGAGCAGTACTTC
TRBV29-1	many	TRBJ1-2	TRBD1	CSVPQGRANYGYTF	TGCAGCGTTCCACAGGGGCGAGCTAACTATGGCTACACCTTC
TRBV4-3	many	TRBJ2-3	TRBD2	CASSQAWASGGSTDTQYF	TGCGCCAGCAGCCAAGCTTGGGCTAGCGGGGGGTCCACAGATACGCAGTATTTT
TRBV20-1	many	TRBJ1-5	TRBD1	CSASDRGGQPQHF	TGCAGTGCTAGCGACAGGGGCGGTCAGCCCCAGCATTTT